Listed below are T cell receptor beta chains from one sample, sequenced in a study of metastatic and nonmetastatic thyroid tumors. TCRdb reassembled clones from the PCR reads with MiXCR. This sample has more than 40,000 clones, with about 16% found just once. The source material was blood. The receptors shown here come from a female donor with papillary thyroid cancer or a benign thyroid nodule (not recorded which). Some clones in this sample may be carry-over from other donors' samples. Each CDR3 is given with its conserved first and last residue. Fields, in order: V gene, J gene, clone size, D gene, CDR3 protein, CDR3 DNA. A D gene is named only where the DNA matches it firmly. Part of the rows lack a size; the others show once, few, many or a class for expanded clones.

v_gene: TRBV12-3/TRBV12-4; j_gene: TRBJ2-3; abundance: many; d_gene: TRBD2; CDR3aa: CASRISGRTDTQYF; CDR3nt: TGTGCCAGCAGAATAAGCGGGAGGACAGATACGCAGTATTTT
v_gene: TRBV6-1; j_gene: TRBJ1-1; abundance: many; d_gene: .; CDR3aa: CASTLSGDNTEAFF; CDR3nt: TGTGCCAGCACCCTGTCGGGGGACAACACTGAAGCTTTCTTT
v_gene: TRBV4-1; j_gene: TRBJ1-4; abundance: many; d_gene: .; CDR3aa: CASSQTLAGTNEKLFF; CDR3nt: TGCGCCAGCAGCCAAACTCTTGCCGGAACTAATGAAAAACTGTTTTTT
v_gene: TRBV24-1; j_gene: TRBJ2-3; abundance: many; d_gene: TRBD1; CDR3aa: CATSDIGTGGTDTQYF; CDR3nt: TGTGCCACCAGTGACATCGGGACAGGGGGAACAGATACGCAGTATTTT
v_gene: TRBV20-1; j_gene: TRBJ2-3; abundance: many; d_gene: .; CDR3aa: CSAPSPGMASDTQYF; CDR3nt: TGCAGTGCTCCTTCCCCCGGGATGGCATCAGATACGCAGTATTTT
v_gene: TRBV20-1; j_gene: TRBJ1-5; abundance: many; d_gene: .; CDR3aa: CSARGGVHQPQHF; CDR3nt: TGCAGTGCTAGGGGGGGCGTTCATCAGCCCCAGCATTTT
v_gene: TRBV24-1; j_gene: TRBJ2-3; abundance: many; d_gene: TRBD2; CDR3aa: CATSDAPGLAGAITDTQYF; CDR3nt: TGTGCCACCAGTGATGCCCCGGGACTAGCGGGAGCAATCACAGATACGCAGTATTTT
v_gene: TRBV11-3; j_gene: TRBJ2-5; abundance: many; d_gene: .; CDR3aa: CASSNGQTQETQYF; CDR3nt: TGTGCCAGCAGCAATGGACAGACCCAAGAGACCCAGTACTTC
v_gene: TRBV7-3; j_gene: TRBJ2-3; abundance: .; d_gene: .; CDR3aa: CASSLDSGGSTDTQYF; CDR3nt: TGTGCCAGCAGCCTGGACTCTGGAGGGAGCACAGATACGCAGTATTTT
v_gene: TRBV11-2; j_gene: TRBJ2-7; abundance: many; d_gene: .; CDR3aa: CASNQLGRPYEQYF; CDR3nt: TGTGCCAGCAACCAACTAGGAAGGCCCTACGAGCAGTACTTC
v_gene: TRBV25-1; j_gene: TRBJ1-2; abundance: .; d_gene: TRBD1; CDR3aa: CASSESGRGHGYTF; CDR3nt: TGTGCCAGCAGTGAATCCGGCAGGGGGCACGGCTACACCTTC
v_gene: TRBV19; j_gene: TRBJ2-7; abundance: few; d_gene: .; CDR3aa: CASSISGFTYEQYF; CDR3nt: TGTGCCAGTAGTATTAGTGGCTTCACCTACGAGCAGTACTTC
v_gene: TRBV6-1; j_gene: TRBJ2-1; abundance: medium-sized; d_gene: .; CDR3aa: CASSERWTEGERIF; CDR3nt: TGTGCCAGCAGTGAAAGATGGACCGAGGGCGAAAGGATCTTC
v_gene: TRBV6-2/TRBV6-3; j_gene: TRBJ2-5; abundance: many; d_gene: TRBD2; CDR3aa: CASRTGLAGVLETQYF; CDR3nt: TGTGCCAGCAGGACGGGACTAGCGGGTGTCTTGGAGACCCAGTACTTC
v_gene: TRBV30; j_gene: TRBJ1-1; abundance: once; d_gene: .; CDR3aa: CAWSVVAGGSF; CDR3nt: .
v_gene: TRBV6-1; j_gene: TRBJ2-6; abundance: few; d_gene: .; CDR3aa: CASSLWAPSGANVLTF; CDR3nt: TGTGCCAGCAGTCTTTGGGCTCCCTCTGGGGCCAACGTCCTGACTTTC
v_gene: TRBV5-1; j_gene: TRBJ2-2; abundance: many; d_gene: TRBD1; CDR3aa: CASTRGSTGELFF; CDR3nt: TGCGCCAGCACCAGGGGGAGCACCGGGGAGCTGTTTTTT
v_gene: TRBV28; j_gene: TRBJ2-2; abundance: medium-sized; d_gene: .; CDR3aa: CASSPRGGHTGELFF; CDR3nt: TGTGCCAGCAGCCCCCGGGGCGGCCACACCGGGGAGCTGTTTTTT
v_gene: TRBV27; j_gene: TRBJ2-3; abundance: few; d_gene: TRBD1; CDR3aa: CASSVETGGDTQYF; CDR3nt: TGTGCCAGCAGCGTAGAAACAGGGGGTGATACGCAGTATTTT
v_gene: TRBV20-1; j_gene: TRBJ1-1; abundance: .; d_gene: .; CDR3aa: CSASFTGHPNTEAFF; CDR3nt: TGCAGTGCTAGTTTCACCGGACACCCGAACACTGAAGCTTTCTTT
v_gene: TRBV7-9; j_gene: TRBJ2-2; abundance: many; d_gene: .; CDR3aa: CASSFGQNTGELFF; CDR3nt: TGTGCCAGCAGCTTTGGACAGAACACCGGGGAGCTGTTTTTT
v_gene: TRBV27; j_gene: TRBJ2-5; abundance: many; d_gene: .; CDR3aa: CASSLGFGSQETQYF; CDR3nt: TGTGCCAGCAGTTTAGGGTTCGGGTCCCAAGAGACCCAGTACTTC
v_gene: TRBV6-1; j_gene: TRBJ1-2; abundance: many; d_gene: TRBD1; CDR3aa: CASRPDRDWNGYTF; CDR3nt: TGTGCCAGCAGACCGGACAGGGACTGGAATGGCTACACCTTC
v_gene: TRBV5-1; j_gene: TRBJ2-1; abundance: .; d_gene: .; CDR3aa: CASSPDRHNEQFF; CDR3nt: TGCGCCAGCAGCCCCGATCGGCACAATGAGCAGTTCTTC
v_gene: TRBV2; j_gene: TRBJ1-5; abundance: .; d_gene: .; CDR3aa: CASSPGSYSNQPQHF; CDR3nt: TGTGCCAGCAGTCCCGGGAGTTATAGCAATCAGCCCCAGCATTTT